This T cell receptor beta chain stems from a study of blood T cell repertoires in COVID-19. V lost 6 bases, J lost 7 bases, and 7 bases stayed unmatched. The CDR3 is 14 residues long. Germline lookup yields CDR1 SNHLY and CDR2 FYNNEI. Participants reported their clinical history, and cohort assignment relied on those reports. In the study's own analysis: Nucleated cell number was recorded as an estimate derived from reference gene primer amplification. The repertoire was sequenced with immunoSEQ multiplex PCR; TCRdb's copy has only in-frame clones and lacks some. V, J and clone size are taken as reported in that table, and D and trimming were inferred from the DNA itself. The table records 280,000 or so clones, around 90% of them present only once.

The chain couples TRBV2 to TRBJ2-7; the match to TRBD1 covers 12 bases. This clonotype was sampled from a woman between 18 and 29 years old with acute COVID-19. Source material: PBMCs or T cells enriched from blood (not recorded which). The chain's CDR3 is CASSGRDRGREQYF. As DNA, the CDR3 is TGTGCCAGCAGCGGCCGGGACAGGGGGCGGGAGCAGTACTTC. The variable domain in full, completed from reference TRBV2 and TRBJ2-7, reads EPEVTQTPSHQVTQMGQEVILRCVPISNHLYFYWYRQILGQKVEFLVSFYNNEISEKSEIFDDQFSVERPDGSNFTLKIRSTKLEDSAMYFCASSGRDRGREQYFGPGTRLTVT.